Below, 11 T cell receptor beta chains from the same sample are listed, as sequenced in a study of T cells after yellow fever vaccination. MiXCR was run by TCRdb on the 5' RACE reads, yielding one entry per CDR3 protein. The table has around 550,000 distinct CDR3 sequences, roughly a fifth seen once; the top ten hold around 15%. The sequenced sample was PBMCs, obtained 15 days after the yellow fever booster vaccination. The receptors stem from a man aged 30 to 45 who received the YFV17D yellow fever vaccine.

The table lists this clonotype with a few counts. Compared with germline, one end of the junction differs, possibly owing to a read error. This sequence joins TRBV12-3 or TRBV12-4 and TRBJ2-7; D unclear. The CDR3 spans 15 residues. The DNA for the CDR3 is TGTGCCAGCAGTTTAGGGGTTGAGGTGATCCCAAATCTAGACTTC. Translation: CASSLGVEVIPNLDF.

In this sample, this clonotype turned up a few times. The CDR3 here is CASSEWQNQPQHF. The CDR3 coding sequence is TGTGCCAGCAGCGAGTGGCAGAATCAGCCCCAGCATTTT. V is TRBV12-3 or TRBV12-4 and J is TRBJ1-5; D uncertain. Trimming removed 6 bases at V and 4 bases at J, with 10 bases between. This CDR3 spans 13 amino acids.

The rearrangement links TRBV4-3 to TRBJ2-2; TRBD1 might be the D (6 bases). CDR1 is LGHNA and CDR2 is YSLEER in the germline V gene. Trimming left V 0 bases short and J 6 bases short, with 17 bases between. The CDR3 spans 17 residues. CDR3 coding DNA: TGCGCCAGCAGCCAAGATGGGGGACCAGGGGCGGCCGGGGAGCTGTTTTTT. It is translated as CASSQDGGPGAAGELFF.

This clonotype has ten or more counts. This chain links TRBV12-3 or TRBV12-4 with TRBJ2-1; the D is unclear. CDR3 size: 12 residues. Deletions cut 7 bases from V and 2 bases from J, with 6 bases between. CDR3 DNA sequence: TGTGCCAGCAAGACCGCCTACAATGAGCAGTTCTTC. Amino acid sequence: CASKTAYNEQFF.

A remark on this clonotype: This may be a read error: a much more frequent sequence differs by one nucleotide. The chain is built from TRBV7-8 and TRBJ2-1; D perhaps matches TRBD1 (5 bases). The CDR3 extends over 11 amino acids. Germline values: CDR1 SGHVS, CDR2 FQNEAQ. The V and J ends lost 5 bases and 9 bases respectively, with 8 bases between them. The CDR3 coding sequence is TGTGCCAGCAGCATAGGGGTTGAGCAGTTCTTC. It translates to CASSIGVEQFF.

This clonotype was detected only a few times. V usage is TRBV7-2 and J usage is TRBJ2-1, with D possibly being TRBD1 or TRBD2 (5 bases each). The germline gives CDR1 SGHTA, CDR2 FQGNSA. The CDR3 is 13 residues long. The ends were cut back, 5 bases at V and 5 bases at J, with 10 bases in the middle. CDR3 residues: CASSRDPDNEQFF. CDR3 bases: TGTGCCAGCAGCCGGGACCCAGACAATGAGCAGTTCTTC. The full variable domain, with the rest looked up from reference TRBV7-2 and TRBJ2-1, is GAGVSQSPSNKVTEKGKDVELRCDPISGHTALYWYRQSLGQGLEFLIYFQGNSAPDKSGLPSDRFSAERTGGSVSTLTIQRTQQEDSAVYLCASSRDPDNEQFFGPGTRLTVL.

This clonotype was found a few times. As DNA, the CDR3 is TGCAGCGTTGAATACAATTTGAACACTGAAGCTTTCTTT. Its translation: CSVEYNLNTEAFF. The gene calls are TRBV29-1 and TRBJ1-1, with no clear D. V was pared by 2 bases and J by 0 bases, with 7 bases between. Germline loops: CDR1 SQVTM, CDR2 ANQGSEA. The CDR3 consists of 13 residues.

This chain uses TRBV5-5 with TRBJ2-6; D is ambiguous. The germline gives CDR1 SGHKS, CDR2 YYEKEE (reference sequence). This CDR3 region has 15 residues. Trimming took off 3 bases at V and 1 base at J, with 8 bases between the two ends. As DNA, the CDR3 is TGTGCCAGCAGCTGGGGTCAGTCTGGGGCCAACGTCCTGACTTTC. It specifies CASSWGQSGANVLTF.

Here the CDR3 DNA reads TGTGCCAGCAGTCTAGCGGGGGGGGTGGAGCAGTACTTC. Amino acids: CASSLAGGVEQYF. The chain has TRBV28 and TRBJ2-7; TRBD2 matches 12 bases. Germline-derived CDR1 and CDR2 are MDHEN and SYDVKM. The CDR3 totals 13 residues. V lost 5 bases and J lost 7; bases outside the gene matches: 3.

This rearrangement joins TRBV20-1 to TRBJ2-1, with D maybe TRBD2 (5 bases). Trimming stripped 3 bases from V and 1 base from J, with 10 bases between. Germline V lookup: CDR1 DFQATT, CDR2 SNEGSKA (reference sequence). This CDR3 has 14 amino acids. CDR3 coding DNA: TGCAGTGCTAGGCTTGGGAGTTCCTACAATGAGCAGTTCTTC. The encoded protein is CSARLGSSYNEQFF.

V usage is TRBV10-3 and J usage is TRBJ2-1; no clear D. Deletions cut 2 bases from V and 8 bases from J, with 7 bases between. The CDR3 loop spans 12 amino acids. Germline values: CDR1 ENHRY, CDR2 SYGVKD. CDR3 amino acids: CAISEAEDEQFF. The DNA for the CDR3 is TGTGCCATCAGTGAGGCTGAGGATGAGCAGTTCTTC.